The 5 T cell receptor beta chains reported below all come from one sample, sequenced in a study of blood T cell repertoires in COVID-19. The data were produced by immunoSEQ multiplex PCR, yet TCRdb's version contains in-frame clones alone and is incomplete. The data show about 160,000 clones, 75% to 85% seen once. Material: peripheral blood. All receptors come from a woman aged 60-75 years with COVID-19, enrolled during active disease.

The chain carries TRBV11-2 and TRBJ2-5, with a possible D match to TRBD2 (6 bases). Germline V CDR1 and CDR2: SGHAT, FQNNGV. V lost 7 bases to trimming and J lost 5 bases, with 20 bases between them. CDR3 length equals 15 residues. The CDR3 reads CASTEAGQSVETQYF. CDR3 nucleotides: TGTGCCAGCACCGAAGCGGGCCAAAGCGTGGAGACCCAGTACTTC.

The rearrangement joins TRBV5-5 to TRBJ1-1, with 11 bases aligning to TRBD1. Unmatched junction bases numbered 13, after V lost 4 bases and J lost 11 bases. The CDR3 is made up of 15 amino acids. Per the germline V gene, CDR1 is SGHKS and CDR2 is YYEKEE (reference sequence). CDR3 DNA: TGTGCCAGCAGCGGTACGACTGGGACAGGGGGTTTGGCTTTCTTT. The encoded protein is CASSGTTGTGGLAFF.

The J gene is TRBJ2-2, the V gene TRBV7-9, with D maybe TRBD2 (7 bases). Germline V gene sequence: CDR1 SEHNR, CDR2 FQNEAQ (reference sequence). The CDR3 is made up of 16 amino acids. Trimming removed 5 bases from V and 4 bases from J, with 17 bases in between. The CDR3 sequence is CASSPSGGGRTGELFF. CDR3 DNA sequence: TGTGCCAGCAGCCCCTCGGGGGGCGGTCGCACCGGGGAGCTGTTTTTT.

This clone was seen only a few times. V gene TRBV19 combines with J gene TRBJ2-1, with 12 bases aligning to TRBD2. The CDR3 extends over 14 amino acids. The germline V gene has CDR1 LNHDA and CDR2 SQIVND (reference sequence). Unmatched junction bases numbered 7, after V lost 8 bases and J lost 8 bases. The CDR3 sequence is CASSQTSGSDEQFF. As DNA, the CDR3 is TGTGCCAGTTCTCAGACTAGCGGGAGCGATGAGCAGTTCTTC.

The chain uses TRBV27 and TRBJ2-1; a weak D match, TRBD2 (5 bases). This CDR3 region has 14 residues. CDR1 is MNHEY, CDR2 SMNVEV, per germline (reference sequence). The ends were cut back, 8 bases at V and 12 bases at J, with 23 bases in the middle. DNA for the CDR3: TGTGCCAGCCTGCCAGCTAGCCCTGCCAGCGGGCAGTTCTTC. Its translation: CASLPASPASGQFF.